This T cell receptor (beta chain) was found in a study of T-cell memory formation after mild COVID-19. Whole-study context: For the most part, TCR clusters were specific to one donor.

Whole-study results and caveats: Contracting clones, day 15 to 85, had balanced CD4/CD8, and later expanders favored CD4+. The finding that pre-infection memory included some responding clones suggested that cross-reactive memory joined.

Trimming took off 4 bases at V and 6 bases at J, with 16 bases between the two ends. The CDR3 totals 14 residues. Concerning this clonotype itself: Its target is unknown.

TCR alpha and TCR beta cDNA libraries carrying sample barcodes and UMIs were produced by 5'RACE using constant-segment primers. Each CDR3 protein gets one entry after TCRdb re-called the 5' RACE reads with MiXCR. The profile shows about 440,000 distinct CDR3 sequences, over 15% of them singletons. Source material: PBMCs or a T cell subset sorted from them (not recorded which). This chain joins TRBV12-3 or TRBV12-4 and TRBJ2-7; perhaps TRBD2 as D (5 bases). The source is an adult woman who had mild COVID-19 (a few samples of this study predate the infection). Cell type and time point are not known. The CDR3 sequence is CASSSPREGTEQYF. In nucleotides, the CDR3 is TGTGCCAGCAGTTCTCCGAGGGAAGGAACCGAGCAGTACTTC.